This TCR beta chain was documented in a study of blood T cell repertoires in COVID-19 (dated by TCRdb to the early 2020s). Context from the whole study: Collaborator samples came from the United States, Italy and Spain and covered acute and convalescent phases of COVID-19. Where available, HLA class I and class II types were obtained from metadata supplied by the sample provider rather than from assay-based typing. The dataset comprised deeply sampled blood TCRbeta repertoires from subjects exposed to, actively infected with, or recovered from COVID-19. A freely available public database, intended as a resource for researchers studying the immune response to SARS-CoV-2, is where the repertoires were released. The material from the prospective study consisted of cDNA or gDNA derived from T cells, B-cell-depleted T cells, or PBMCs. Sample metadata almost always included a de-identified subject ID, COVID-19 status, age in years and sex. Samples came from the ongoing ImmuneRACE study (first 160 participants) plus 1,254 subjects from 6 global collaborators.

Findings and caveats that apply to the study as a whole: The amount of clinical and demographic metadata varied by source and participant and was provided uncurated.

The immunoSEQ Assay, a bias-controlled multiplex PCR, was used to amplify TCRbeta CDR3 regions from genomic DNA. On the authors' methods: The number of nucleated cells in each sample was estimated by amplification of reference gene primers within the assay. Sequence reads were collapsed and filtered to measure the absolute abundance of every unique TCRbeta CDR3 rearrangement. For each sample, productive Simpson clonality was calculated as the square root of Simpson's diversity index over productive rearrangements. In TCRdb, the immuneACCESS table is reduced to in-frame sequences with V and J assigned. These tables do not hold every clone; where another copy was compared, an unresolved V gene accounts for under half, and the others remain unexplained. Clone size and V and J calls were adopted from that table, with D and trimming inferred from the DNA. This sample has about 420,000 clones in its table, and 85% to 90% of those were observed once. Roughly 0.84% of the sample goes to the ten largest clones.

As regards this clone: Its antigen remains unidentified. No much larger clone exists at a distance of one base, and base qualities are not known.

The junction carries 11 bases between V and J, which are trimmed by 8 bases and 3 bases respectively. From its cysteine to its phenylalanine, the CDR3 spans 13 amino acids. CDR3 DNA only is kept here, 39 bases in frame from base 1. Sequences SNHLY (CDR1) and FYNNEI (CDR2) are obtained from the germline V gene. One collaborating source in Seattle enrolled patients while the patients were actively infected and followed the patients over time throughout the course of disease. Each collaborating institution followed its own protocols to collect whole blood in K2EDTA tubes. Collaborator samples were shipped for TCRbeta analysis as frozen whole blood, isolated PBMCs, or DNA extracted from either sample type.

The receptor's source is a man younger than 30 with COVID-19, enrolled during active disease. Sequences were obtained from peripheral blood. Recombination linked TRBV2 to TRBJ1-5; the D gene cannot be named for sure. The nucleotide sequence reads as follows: TGTGCCAGCGGTACGGAGCACAATCAGCCCCAGCATTTT. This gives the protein CASGTEHNQPQHF.